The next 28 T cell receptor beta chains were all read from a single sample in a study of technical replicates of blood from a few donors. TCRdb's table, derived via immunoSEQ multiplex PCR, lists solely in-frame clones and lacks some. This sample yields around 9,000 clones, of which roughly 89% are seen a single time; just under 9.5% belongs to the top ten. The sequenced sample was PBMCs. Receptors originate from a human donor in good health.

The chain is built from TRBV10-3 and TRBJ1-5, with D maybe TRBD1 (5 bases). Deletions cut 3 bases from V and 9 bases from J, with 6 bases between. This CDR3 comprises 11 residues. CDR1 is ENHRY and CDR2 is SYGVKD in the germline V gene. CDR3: CAISDGGPQHF. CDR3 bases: TGTGCCATCAGTGACGGGGGGCCCCAGCATTTT.

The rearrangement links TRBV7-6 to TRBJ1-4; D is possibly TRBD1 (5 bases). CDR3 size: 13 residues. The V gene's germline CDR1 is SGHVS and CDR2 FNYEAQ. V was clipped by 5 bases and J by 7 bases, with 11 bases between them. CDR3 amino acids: CASSAGPAEKLFF. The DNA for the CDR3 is TGTGCCAGCAGCGCGGGACCGGCTGAAAAACTGTTTTTT.

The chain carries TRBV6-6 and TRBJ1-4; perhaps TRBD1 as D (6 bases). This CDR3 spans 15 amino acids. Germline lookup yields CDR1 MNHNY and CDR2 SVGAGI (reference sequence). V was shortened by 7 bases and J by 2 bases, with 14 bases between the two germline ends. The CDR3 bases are TGTGCCAGCACCGCCGGGGGGGCGACTAATGAAAAACTGTTTTTT. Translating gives CASTAGGATNEKLFF.

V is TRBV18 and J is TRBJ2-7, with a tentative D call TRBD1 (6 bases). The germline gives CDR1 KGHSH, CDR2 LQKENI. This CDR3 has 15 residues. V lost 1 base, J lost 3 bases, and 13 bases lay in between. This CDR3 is CASSPQGEIVYEQYF. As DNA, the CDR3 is TGTGCCAGCTCACCACAGGGGGAGATCGTCTACGAGCAGTACTTC.

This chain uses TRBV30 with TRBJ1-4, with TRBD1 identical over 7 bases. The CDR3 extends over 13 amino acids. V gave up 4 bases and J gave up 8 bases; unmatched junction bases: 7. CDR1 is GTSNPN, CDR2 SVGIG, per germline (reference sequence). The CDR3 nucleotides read TGTGCCTGGACCAGGACAGGTGGGGAAAAACTGTTTTTT. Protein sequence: CAWTRTGGEKLFF.

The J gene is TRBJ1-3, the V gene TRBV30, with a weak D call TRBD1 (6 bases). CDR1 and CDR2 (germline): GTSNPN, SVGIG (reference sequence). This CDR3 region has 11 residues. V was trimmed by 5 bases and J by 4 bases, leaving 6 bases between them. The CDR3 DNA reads TGTGCCTGGGACAGGGGAAACACCATATATTTT. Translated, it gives CAWDRGNTIYF.

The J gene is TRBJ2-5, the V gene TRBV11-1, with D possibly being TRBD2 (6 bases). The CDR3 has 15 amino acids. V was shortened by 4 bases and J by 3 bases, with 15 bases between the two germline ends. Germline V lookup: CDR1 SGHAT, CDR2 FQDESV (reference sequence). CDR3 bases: TGTGCCAGCAGCTCGCCGGGACTTCTAGAAGAGACCCAGTACTTC. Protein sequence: CASSSPGLLEETQYF.

CDR3 coding DNA: TGTGCCAGCTCACCACAGACAGGCATTAATGAAAAACTGTTTTTT. Amino acids: CASSPQTGINEKLFF. This rearrangement joins TRBV18 to TRBJ1-4, with a tentative D call TRBD1 (6 bases). This CDR3 is built from 15 residues. The V end was cut by 1 base, the J end by 4 bases, with 10 bases between. Germline-derived CDR1 and CDR2 are KGHSH and LQKENI.

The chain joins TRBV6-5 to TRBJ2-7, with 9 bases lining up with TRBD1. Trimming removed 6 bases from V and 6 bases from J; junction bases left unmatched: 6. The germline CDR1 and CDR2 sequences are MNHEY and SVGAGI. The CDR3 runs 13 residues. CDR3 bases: TGTGCCAGCAGACAGGGGGCTGCGGGCGAGCAGTACTTC. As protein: CASRQGAAGEQYF.

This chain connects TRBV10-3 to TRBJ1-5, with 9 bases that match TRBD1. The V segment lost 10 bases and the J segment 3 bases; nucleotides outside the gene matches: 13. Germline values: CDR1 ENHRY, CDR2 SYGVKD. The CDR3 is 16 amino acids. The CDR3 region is CATGGQGGINNQPQHF. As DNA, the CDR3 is TGTGCCACCGGGGGACAGGGAGGGATTAACAATCAGCCCCAGCATTTT.

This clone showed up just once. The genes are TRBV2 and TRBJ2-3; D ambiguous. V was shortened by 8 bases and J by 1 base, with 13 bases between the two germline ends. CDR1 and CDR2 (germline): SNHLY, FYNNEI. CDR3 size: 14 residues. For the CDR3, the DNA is TGTGCCAGCCGAGACTTGTGGGGCACAGATACGCAGTATTTT. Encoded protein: CASRDLWGTDTQYF.

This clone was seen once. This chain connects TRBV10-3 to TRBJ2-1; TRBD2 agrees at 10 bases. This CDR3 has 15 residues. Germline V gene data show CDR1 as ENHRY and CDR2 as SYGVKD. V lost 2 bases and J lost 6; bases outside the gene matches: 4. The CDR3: CAISEGTSGTNEQFF. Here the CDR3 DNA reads TGTGCCATCAGTGAGGGCACTAGCGGGACCAATGAGCAGTTCTTC.

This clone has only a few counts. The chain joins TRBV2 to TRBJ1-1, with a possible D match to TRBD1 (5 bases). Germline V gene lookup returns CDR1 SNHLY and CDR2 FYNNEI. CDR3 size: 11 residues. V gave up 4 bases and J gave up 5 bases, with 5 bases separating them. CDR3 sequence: CASSAGTEAFF. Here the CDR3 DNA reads TGTGCCAGCAGTGCAGGGACTGAAGCTTTCTTT.

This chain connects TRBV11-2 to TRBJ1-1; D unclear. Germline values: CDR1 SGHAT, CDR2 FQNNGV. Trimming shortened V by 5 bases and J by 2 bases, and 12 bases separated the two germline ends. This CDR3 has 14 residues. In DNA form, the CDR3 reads TGTGCCAGCAGCCGACTCACCTCTAACACTGAAGCTTTCTTT. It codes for CASSRLTSNTEAFF. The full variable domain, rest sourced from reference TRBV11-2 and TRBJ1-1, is EAGVAQSPRYKIIEKRQSVAFWCNPISGHATLYWYQQILGQGPKLLIQFQNNGVVDDSQLPKDRFSAERLKGVDSTLKIQPAKLEDSAVYLCASSRLTSNTEAFFGQGTRLTVV.

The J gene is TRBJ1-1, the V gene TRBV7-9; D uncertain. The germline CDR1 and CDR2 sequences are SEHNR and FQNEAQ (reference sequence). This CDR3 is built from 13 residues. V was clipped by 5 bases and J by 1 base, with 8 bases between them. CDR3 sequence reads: CASSPRQNTEAFF. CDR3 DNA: TGTGCCAGCAGCCCACGACAGAACACTGAAGCTTTCTTT.

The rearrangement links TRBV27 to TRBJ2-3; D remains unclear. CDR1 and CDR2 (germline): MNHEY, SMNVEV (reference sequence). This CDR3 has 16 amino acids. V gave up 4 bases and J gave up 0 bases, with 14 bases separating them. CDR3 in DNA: TGTGCCAGCAGTTGGGTGGGCTTTGGCAGCACAGATACGCAGTATTTT. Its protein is CASSWVGFGSTDTQYF.

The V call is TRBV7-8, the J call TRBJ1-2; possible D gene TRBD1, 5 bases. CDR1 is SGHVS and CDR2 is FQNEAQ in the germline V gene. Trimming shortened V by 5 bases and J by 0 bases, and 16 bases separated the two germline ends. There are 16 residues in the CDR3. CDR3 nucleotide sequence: TGTGCCAGCAGCGTCGCAGGTGGGGCTACTAACTATGGCTACACCTTC. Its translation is CASSVAGGATNYGYTF.

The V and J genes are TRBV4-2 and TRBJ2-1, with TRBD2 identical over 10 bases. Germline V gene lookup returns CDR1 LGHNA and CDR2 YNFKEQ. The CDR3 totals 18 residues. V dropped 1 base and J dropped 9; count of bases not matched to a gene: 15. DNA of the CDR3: TGTGCCAGCAGCCAAGTCATCCGCCTAGCGGGAGTTGATGCTGAGCAGTTCTTC. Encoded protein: CASSQVIRLAGVDAEQFF.

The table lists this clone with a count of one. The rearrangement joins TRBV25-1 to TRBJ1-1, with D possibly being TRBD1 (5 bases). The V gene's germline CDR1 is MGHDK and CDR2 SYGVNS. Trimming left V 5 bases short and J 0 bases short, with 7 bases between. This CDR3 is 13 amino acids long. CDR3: CASSWGLNTEAFF. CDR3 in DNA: TGTGCCAGCAGTTGGGGCCTGAACACTGAAGCTTTCTTT.

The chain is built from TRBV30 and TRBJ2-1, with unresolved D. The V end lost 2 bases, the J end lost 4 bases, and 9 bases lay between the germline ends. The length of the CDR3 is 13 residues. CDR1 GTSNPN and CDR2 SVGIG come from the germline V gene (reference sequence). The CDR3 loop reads CAWSNSQYNEQFF. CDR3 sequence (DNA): TGTGCCTGGAGTAACAGTCAATACAATGAGCAGTTCTTC. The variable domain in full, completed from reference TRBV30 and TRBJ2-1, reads SQTIHQWPATLVQPVGSPLSLECTVEGTSNPNLYWYRQAAGRGLQLLFYSVGIGQISSEVPQNLSASRPQDRQFILSSKKLLLSDSGFYLCAWSNSQYNEQFFGPGTRLTVL.

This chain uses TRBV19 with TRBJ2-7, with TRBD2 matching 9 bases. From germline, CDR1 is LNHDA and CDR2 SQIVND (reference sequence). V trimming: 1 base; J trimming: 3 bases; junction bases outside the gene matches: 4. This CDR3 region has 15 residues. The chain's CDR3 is CASSIVDSGSYEQYF. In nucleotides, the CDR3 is TGTGCCAGTAGTATAGTCGATAGCGGGAGCTACGAGCAGTACTTC.

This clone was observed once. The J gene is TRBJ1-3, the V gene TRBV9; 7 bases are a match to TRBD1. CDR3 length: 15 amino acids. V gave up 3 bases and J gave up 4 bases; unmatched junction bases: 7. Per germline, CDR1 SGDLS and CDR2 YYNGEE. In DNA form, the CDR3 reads TGTGCCAGCAGCGGACAGGGATCTGGAGGAAACACCATATATTTT. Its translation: CASSGQGSGGNTIYF.

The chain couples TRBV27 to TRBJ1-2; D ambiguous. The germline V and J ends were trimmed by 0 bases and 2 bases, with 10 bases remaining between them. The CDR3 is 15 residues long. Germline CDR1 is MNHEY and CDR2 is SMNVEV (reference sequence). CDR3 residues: CASSLSFETNYGYTF. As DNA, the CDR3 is TGTGCCAGCAGTTTATCGTTTGAGACAAACTATGGCTACACCTTC.

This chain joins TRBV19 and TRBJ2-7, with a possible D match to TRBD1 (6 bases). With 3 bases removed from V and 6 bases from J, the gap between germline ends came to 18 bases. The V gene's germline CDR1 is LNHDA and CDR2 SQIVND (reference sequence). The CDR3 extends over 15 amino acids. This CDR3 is CASSMGGGQAPEQYF. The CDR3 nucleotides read TGTGCCAGTAGTATGGGTGGGGGCCAGGCCCCCGAGCAGTACTTC.

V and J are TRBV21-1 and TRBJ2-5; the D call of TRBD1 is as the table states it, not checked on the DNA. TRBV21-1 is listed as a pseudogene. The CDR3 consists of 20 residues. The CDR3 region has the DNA TGTGCCAGCAGCAAAGGGTGGGTATTTGGGACAGAGGGAGGCCAAGAGACCCAGTACTTC. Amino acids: CASSKGWVFGTEGGQETQYF.

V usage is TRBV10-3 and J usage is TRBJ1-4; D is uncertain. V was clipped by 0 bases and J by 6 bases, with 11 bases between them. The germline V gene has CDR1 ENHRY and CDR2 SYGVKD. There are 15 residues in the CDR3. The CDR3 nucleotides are TGTGCCATCAGTGAGTCCGGGGTATTTGATGAAAAACTGTTTTTT. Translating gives CAISESGVFDEKLFF.

The DNA of the CDR3 is TGTGCCAGCAGCTTAGAGGCTAGCGGGAGTTACGAGCAGTACTTC. It translates to CASSLEASGSYEQYF. This sequence joins TRBV11-3 and TRBJ2-7, with 10 bases that match TRBD2. Germline V lookup: CDR1 SGHNT, CDR2 YENEEA. Trimming removed 0 bases from V and 4 bases from J; junction bases left unmatched: 3. This CDR3 has 15 residues.

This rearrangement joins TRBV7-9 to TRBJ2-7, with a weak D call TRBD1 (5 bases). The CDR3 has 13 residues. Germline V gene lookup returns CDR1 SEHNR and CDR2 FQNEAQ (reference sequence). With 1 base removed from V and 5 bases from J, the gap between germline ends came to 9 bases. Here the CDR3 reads CASSLGGRDEQYF. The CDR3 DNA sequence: TGTGCCAGCAGCTTAGGGGGCCGGGACGAGCAGTACTTC.